What follows describes a single T cell receptor (beta chain). This record comes from a study of blood T cell repertoires in COVID-19. Overall study: The United States, Italy and Spain supplied acute and convalescent COVID-19 samples. T cells, B-cell-depleted T cells, or PBMCs provided the cDNA or gDNA that served as material.

Participants had their cohort set by participant-reported clinical history. Libraries were prepared by immunoSEQ multiplex PCR; TCRdb keeps only in-frame clonotypes and omits some of them. The table includes under 350,000 clones, 80% to 90% detected once. The sequencing sample was made of PBMCs or T cells enriched from blood (not recorded which). This receptor was taken from a woman aged 40 to 55 with acute COVID-19.

CDR3 residues: CASSYSARYQPQHF. CDR3 DNA: TGTGCCAGCAGTTACTCCGCCAGGTATCAGCCCCAGCATTTT. The chain joins TRBV6-2 or TRBV6-3 to TRBJ1-5; D gene uncertain. The CDR3 runs to 14 residues. Germline V CDR1 and CDR2: MNHEY, SVGEGT. V was clipped by 0 bases and J by 5 bases, with 8 bases between them.